The sequence of this TCR beta chain was determined in a study of T cells in Graves' hyperthyroidism and ophthalmopathy. V was shortened by 2 bases and J by 2 bases, with 13 bases between the two germline ends. The germline gives CDR1 MDHEN, CDR2 SYDVKM. This CDR3 region has 16 residues. Stable hyperthyroidism: no ophthalmopathy progression over 18 months of follow-up. Reasons for excluding patients were uncontrolled infection, other autoimmune disease, pregnancy or lactation. Amplification of TCR beta CDR3 regions used RNA as the template. First-round RT-PCR targeting the TCR CDR3 was performed with the HTBI primer set. Each CDR3 protein is one row after TCRdb ran MiXCR on the multiplex PCR reads. The sample lists hundreds of thousands of distinct CDR3 sequences, approximately 15% occurring once. There are many counts of this clonotype.

V usage is TRBV28 and J usage is TRBJ1-5; maybe TRBD1 (6 bases). Sample: blood. The sequence was collected from a woman aged 18-35 years with Graves' hyperthyroidism. The CDR3 DNA is TGTGCCAGCAGTTTAGGGGGGCGTTTTGGCAATCAGCCCCAGCATTTT. Translation gives CASSLGGRFGNQPQHF.